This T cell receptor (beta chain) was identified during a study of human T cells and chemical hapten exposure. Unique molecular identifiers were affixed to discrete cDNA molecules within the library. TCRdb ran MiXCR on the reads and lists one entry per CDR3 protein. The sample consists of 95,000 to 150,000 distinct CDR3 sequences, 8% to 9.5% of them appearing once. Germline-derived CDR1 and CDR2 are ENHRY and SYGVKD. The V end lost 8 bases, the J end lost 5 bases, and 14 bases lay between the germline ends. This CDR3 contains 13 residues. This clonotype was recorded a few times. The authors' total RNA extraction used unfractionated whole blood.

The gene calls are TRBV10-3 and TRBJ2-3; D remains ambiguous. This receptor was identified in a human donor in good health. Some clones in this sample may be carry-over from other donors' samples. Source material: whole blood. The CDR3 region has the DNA TGTGCCATCCTAGATCCCGGAAGAGATACGCAGTATTTT. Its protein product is CAILDPGRDTQYF.